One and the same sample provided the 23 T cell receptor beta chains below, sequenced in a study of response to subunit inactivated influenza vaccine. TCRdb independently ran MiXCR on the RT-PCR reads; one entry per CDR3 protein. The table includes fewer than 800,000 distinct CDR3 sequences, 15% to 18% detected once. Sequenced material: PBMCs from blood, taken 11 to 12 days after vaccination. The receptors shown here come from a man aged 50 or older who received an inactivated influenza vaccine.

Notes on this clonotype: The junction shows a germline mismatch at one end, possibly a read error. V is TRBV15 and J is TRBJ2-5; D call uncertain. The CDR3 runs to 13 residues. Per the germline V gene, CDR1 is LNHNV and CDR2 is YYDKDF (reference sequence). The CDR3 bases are TGTGCCACCAAGACTCAGGCCCAAGGGACCCAGTACTTC. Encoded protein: CATKTQAQGTQYF.

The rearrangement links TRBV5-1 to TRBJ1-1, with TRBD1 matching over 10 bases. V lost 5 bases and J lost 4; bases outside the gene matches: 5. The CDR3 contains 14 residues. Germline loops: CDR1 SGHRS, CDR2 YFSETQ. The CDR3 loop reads CASRGQGLGTEAFF. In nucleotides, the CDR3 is TGCGCCAGCAGGGGACAGGGGTTAGGCACTGAAGCTTTCTTT.

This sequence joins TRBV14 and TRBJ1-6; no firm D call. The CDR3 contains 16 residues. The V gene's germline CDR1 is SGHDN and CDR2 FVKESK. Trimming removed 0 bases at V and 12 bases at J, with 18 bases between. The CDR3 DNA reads TGTGCCAGCAGCCAAGAGAAGGAGTATCGGGTCGGACCCCTCCACTTT. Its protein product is CASSQEKEYRVGPLHF.

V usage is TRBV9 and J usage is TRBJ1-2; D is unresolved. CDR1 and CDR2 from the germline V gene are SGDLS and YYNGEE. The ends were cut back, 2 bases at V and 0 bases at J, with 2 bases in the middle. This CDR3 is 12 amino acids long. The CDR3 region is CASSVANYGYTF. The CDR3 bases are TGTGCCAGCAGCGTGGCTAACTATGGCTACACCTTC.

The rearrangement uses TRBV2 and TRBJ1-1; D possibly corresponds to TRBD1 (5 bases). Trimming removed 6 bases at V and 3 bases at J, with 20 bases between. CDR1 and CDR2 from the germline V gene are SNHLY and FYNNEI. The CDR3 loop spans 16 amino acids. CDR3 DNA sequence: TGTGCCAGCAGGAAGAAAATGGGGCGCGGGGACACTGAAGCTTTCTTT. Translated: CASRKKMGRGDTEAFF.

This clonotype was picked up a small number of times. The CDR3 DNA reads TGCGCCAGCGCCCCGGGACAGGGGAACTACGAGCAGTACTTC. This encodes CASAPGQGNYEQYF. The chain employs TRBV4-1 and TRBJ2-7; 10 nucleotides match TRBD1. Trimming removed 8 bases from V and 3 bases from J; junction bases left unmatched: 7. Per germline, CDR1 MGHRA and CDR2 YSYEKL. The CDR3 extends over 14 amino acids.

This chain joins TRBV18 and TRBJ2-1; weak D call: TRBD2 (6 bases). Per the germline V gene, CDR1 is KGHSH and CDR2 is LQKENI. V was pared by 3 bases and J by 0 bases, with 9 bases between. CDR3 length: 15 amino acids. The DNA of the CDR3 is TGTGCCAGCTCACCGTGGGGGGACTCCTACAATGAGCAGTTCTTC. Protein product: CASSPWGDSYNEQFF.

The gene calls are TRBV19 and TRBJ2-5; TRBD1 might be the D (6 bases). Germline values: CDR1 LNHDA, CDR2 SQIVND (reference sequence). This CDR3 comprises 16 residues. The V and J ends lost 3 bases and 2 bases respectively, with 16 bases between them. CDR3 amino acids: CASSIVPGAHQETQYF. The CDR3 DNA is TGTGCCAGTAGTATTGTTCCAGGGGCCCATCAAGAGACCCAGTACTTC.

CDR3 region: CAISVSSYNEQFF. CDR3 DNA sequence: TGTGCCATCAGTGTTAGCTCCTACAATGAGCAGTTCTTC. This chain uses TRBV10-3 with TRBJ2-1; D unclear. This CDR3 is built from 13 residues. Germline values: CDR1 ENHRY, CDR2 SYGVKD. Trimming pared 4 bases from V and 0 bases from J, leaving 4 bases between.

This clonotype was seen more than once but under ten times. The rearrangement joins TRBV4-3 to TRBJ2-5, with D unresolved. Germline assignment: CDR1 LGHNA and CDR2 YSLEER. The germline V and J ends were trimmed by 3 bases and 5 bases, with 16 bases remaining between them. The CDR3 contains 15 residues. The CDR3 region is CASSQGLGRSETQYF. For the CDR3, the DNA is TGCGCCAGCAGCCAGGGCCTTGGTAGGTCGGAGACCCAGTACTTC.

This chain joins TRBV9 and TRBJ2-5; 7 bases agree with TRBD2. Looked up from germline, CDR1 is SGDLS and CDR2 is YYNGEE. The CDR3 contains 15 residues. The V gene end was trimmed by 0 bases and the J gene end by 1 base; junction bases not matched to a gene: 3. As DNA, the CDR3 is TGTGCCAGCAGCGTAGCGGGAGGCTCCCAAGAGACCCAGTACTTC. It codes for CASSVAGGSQETQYF.

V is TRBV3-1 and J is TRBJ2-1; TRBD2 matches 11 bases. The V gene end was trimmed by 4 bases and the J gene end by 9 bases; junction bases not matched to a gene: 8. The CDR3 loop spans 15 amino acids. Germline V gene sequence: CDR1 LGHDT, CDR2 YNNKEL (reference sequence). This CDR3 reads CASSLGASGRSEQFF. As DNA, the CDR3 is TGTGCCAGCAGCCTCGGTGCTAGCGGGAGGTCTGAGCAGTTCTTC.

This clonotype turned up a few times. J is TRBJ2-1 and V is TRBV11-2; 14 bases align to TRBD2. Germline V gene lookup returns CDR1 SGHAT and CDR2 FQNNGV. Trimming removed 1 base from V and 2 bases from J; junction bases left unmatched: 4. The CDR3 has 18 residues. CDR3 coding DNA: TGTGCCAGCAGCTTAGTTGGGACTAGCGGGAGTGCCTACAATGAGCAGTTCTTC. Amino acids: CASSLVGTSGSAYNEQFF.

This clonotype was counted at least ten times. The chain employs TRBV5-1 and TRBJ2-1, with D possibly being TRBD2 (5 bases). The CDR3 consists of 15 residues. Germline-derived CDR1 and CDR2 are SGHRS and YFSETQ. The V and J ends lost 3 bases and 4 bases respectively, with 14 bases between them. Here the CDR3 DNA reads TGCGCCAGCAGCTGGGGAGACCTGGGGTACAATGAGCAGTTCTTC. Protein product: CASSWGDLGYNEQFF.

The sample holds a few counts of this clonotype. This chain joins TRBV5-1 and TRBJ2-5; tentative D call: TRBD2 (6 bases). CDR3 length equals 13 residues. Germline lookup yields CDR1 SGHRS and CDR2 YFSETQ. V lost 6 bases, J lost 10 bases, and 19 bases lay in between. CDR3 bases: TGCGCCAGCATACCGGAAACCCGGGGAGGCCAGTACTTC. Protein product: CASIPETRGGQYF.

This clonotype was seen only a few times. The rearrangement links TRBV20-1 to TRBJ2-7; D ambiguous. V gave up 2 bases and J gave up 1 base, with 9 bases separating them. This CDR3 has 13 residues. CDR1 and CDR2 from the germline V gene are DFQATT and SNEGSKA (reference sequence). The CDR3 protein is CSARQVGSYEQYF. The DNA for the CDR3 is TGCAGTGCTAGACAGGTTGGTTCCTACGAGCAGTACTTC.

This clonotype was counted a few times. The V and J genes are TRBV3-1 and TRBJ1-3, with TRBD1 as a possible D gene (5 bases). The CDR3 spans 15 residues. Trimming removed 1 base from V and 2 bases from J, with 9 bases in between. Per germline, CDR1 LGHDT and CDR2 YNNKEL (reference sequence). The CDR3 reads CASSQGIGAGNTIYF. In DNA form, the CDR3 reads TGTGCCAGCAGCCAAGGTATAGGGGCTGGAAACACCATATATTTT.

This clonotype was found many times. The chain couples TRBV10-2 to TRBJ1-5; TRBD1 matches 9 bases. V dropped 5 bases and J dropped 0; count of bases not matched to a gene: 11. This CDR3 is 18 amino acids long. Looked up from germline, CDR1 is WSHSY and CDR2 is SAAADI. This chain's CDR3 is CASSSQGASVGSNQPQHF. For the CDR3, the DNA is TGCGCCAGCAGTTCACAGGGGGCCTCAGTCGGTAGCAATCAGCCCCAGCATTTT.

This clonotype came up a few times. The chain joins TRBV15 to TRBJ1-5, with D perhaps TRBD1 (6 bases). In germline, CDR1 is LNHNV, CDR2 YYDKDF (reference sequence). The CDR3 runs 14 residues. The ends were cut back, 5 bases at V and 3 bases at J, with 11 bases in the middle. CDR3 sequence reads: CATSGGQTNQPQHF. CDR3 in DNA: TGTGCCACCAGCGGAGGACAGACCAATCAGCCCCAGCATTTT.

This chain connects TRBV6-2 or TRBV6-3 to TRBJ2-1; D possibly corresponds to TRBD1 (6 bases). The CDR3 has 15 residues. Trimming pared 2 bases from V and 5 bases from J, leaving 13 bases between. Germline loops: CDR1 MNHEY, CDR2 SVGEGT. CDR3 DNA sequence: TGTGCCAGCAGTTACACAACAGGGTACCACAATGAGCAGTTCTTC. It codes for CASSYTTGYHNEQFF.

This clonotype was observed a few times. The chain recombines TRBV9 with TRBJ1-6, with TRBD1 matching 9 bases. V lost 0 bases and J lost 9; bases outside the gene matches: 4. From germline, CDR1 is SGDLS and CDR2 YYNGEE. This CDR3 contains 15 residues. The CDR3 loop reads CASSVDGTGLSPLHF. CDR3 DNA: TGTGCCAGCAGCGTAGATGGGACAGGGCTTTCACCCCTCCACTTT. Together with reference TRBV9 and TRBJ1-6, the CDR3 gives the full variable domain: DSGVTQTPKHLITATGQRVTLRCSPRSGDLSVYWYQQSLDQGLQFLIQYYNGEERAKGNILERFSAQQFPDLHSELNLSSLELGDSALYFCASSVDGTGLSPLHFGNGTRLTVT.

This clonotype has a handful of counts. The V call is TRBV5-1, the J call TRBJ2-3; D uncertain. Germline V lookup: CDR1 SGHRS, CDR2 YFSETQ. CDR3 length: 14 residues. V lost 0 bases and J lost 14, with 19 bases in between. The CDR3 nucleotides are TGCGCCAGCAGCTTGGCCGCTACATTCCCTGTCAGGTATTTT. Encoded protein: CASSLAATFPVRYF.

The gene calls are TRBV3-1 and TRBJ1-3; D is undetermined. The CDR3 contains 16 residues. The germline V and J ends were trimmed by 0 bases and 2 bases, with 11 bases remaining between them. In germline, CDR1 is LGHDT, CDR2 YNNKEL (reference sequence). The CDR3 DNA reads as TGTGCCAGCAGCCAAGACCCAGTCGGCGCTGGAAACACCATATATTTT. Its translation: CASSQDPVGAGNTIYF.